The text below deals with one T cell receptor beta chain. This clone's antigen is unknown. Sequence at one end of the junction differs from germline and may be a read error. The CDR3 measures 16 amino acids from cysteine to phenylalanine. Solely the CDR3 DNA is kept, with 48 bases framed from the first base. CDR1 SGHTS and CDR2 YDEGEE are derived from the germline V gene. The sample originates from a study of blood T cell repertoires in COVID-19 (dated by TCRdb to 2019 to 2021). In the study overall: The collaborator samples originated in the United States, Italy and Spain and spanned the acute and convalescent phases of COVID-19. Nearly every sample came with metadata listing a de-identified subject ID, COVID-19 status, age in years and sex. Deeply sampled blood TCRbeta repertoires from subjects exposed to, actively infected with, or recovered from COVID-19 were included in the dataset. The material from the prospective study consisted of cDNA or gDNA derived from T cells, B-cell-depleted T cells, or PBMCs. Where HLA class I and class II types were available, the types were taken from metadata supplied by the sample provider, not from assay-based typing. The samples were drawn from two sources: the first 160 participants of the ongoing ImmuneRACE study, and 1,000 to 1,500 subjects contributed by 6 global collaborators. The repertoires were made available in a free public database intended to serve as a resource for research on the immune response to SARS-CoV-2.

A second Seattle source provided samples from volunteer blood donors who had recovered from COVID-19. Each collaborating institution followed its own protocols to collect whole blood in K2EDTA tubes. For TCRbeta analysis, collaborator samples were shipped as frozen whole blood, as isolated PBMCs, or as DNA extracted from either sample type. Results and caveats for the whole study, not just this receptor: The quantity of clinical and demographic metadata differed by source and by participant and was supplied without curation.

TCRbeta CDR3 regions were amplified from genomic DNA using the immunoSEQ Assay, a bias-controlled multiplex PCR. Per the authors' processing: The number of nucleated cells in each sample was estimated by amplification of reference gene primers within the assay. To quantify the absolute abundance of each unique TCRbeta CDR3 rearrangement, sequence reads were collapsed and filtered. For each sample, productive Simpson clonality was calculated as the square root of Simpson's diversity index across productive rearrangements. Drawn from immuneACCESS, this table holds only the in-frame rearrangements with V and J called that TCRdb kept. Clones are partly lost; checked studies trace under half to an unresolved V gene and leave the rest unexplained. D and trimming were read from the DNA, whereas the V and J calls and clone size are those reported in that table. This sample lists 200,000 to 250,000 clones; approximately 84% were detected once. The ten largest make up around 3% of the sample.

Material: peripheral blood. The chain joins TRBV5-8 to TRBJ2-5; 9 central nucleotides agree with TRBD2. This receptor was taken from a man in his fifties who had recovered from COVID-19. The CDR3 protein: CASSASGLAKRETQYF. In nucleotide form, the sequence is TGTGCCAGCAGCGCCTCGGGACTAGCTAAGAGAGAGACCCAATACTTC.